These 18 T cell receptor beta chains were all obtained from the same sample, sequenced in a study of monozygotic twins with inflammatory bowel disease. TCRdb re-called the 5' RACE reads and gives one entry per CDR3 protein, without DNA. In total, the table holds 350,000 to 500,000 distinct CDR3 sequences. Material: blood. These receptors were collected from a human donor with ulcerative colitis or Crohn's disease, or a healthy co-twin of an affected twin (not recorded which).

The chain's CDR3 is CASSPGGNEQYF. This rearrangement joins TRBV7-9 to TRBJ2-7; with no DNA, the TCRdb D assignment of TRBD2 cannot be verified. CDR1 is SEHNR, CDR2 FQNEAQ, per germline (reference sequence). The CDR3 runs 12 residues.

The rearrangement joins TRBV11-1 to TRBJ2-1; TCRdb returns TRBD2, unconfirmable since there is no DNA. CDR1 is SGHAT and CDR2 is FQDESV in the germline V gene (reference sequence). The CDR3 covers 18 residues. The CDR3 spells CASSTPRGGGSSYNEQFF.

The chain couples TRBV7-3 to TRBJ2-3. Germline V gene sequence: CDR1 SGHTA, CDR2 FQGTGA. CDR3 length equals 13 residues. CDR3 in amino acids: CASSLTPTDTQYF.

The rearrangement joins TRBV7-3 to TRBJ2-1; TCRdb selects TRBD1, and the lack of DNA leaves this call unchecked. Germline CDR1 SGHTA, CDR2 FQGTGA. CDR3 size: 15 residues. The CDR3: CASSFKRGNYNEQFF.

The gene calls are TRBV11-2 and TRBJ2-3; absent DNA, TCRdb's TRBD2 call cannot be checked. Per the germline V gene, CDR1 is SGHAT and CDR2 is FQNNGV. The CDR3 length is 19 residues. The CDR3: CASSLWGTSVTPSTDTQYF.

The rearrangement uses TRBV11-2 and TRBJ1-1; the TCRdb D gene call, TRBD1, has no DNA to confirm it. Germline V gives CDR1 SGHAT, CDR2 FQNNGV. This CDR3 comprises 13 residues. CDR3 in amino acids: CASSPGTGARAFF.

This sequence joins TRBV19 and TRBJ1-5; TCRdb indicates TRBD1, and absent DNA this call remains unverified. The CDR3 spans 16 residues. Germline CDR1 LNHDA, CDR2 SQIVND (reference sequence). CDR3 residues: CASSKTGTASNQPQHF. Looking up the rest from reference TRBV19 and TRBJ1-5 gives the full variable domain: DGGITQSPKYLFRKEGQNVTLSCEQNLNHDAMYWYRQDPGQGLRLIYYSQIVNDFQKGDIAEGYSVSREKKESFPLTVTSAQKNPTAFYLCASSKTGTASNQPQHFGDGTRLSIL.

The rearrangement links TRBV12-3 or TRBV12-4 to TRBJ2-3; the D call from TCRdb, TRBD1, cannot be confirmed without DNA. The CDR3 consists of 15 residues. The CDR3 sequence: CASRTGAGSTDTQYF.

J is TRBJ2-3 and V is TRBV20-1; TCRdb gives TRBD2 as the D gene, but with no DNA this cannot be confirmed. The CDR3 contains 14 residues. Germline values: CDR1 DFQATT, CDR2 SNEGSKA (reference sequence). The CDR3 loop is CSASETSGSYMQYF.

This sequence joins TRBV18 and TRBJ2-5. Germline-derived CDR1 and CDR2 are KGHSH and LQKENI. The CDR3 loop spans 12 amino acids. The CDR3 sequence: CASSPVGETQYF.

The chain uses TRBV29-1 and TRBJ2-1; checking the TCRdb D call of TRBD1 is not possible without DNA. Germline V gene lookup returns CDR1 SQVTM and CDR2 ANQGSEA. The length of the CDR3 is 14 residues. This CDR3 reads CSVEGPQGTYEQFF.

This chain connects TRBV6-4 to TRBJ2-1; TCRdb indicates TRBD1, and absent DNA this call remains unverified. CDR1 is MRHNA, CDR2 SNTAGT, per germline. The CDR3 is made up of 14 amino acids. This CDR3 is CASSVTGGASEQFF.

The genes are TRBV13 and TRBJ2-3. CDR3 length: 13 amino acids. Germline assignment: CDR1 PRHDT and CDR2 FYEKMQ (reference sequence). This CDR3 reads CASSLKVPDTQYF. Complete variable domain (other parts from reference TRBV13 and TRBJ2-3): AAGVIQSPRHLIKEKRETATLKCYPIPRHDTVYWYQQGPGQDPQFLISFYEKMQSDKGSIPDRFSAQQFSDYHSELNMSSLELGDSALYFCASSLKVPDTQYFGPGTRLTVL.

The chain uses TRBV18 and TRBJ2-4; TCRdb lists TRBD1, though no DNA is available to test this call. Germline V gene sequence: CDR1 KGHSH, CDR2 LQKENI. The CDR3 extends over 13 amino acids. This chain's CDR3 is CASSQGAQNIQYF.

The rearrangement links TRBV20-1 to TRBJ2-2; checking the TCRdb D call of TRBD2 is not possible without DNA. Germline lookup yields CDR1 DFQATT and CDR2 SNEGSKA (reference sequence). CDR3 length: 16 amino acids. The CDR3 sequence: CSARLSREYGTGELFF.

V is TRBV9 and J is TRBJ2-3; TCRdb's D call, TRBD2, is unchecked because there is no DNA. The CDR3 covers 14 residues. Germline loops: CDR1 SGDLS, CDR2 YYNGEE. The chain's CDR3 is CASSDGSRTDTQYF.

This chain uses TRBV6-1 with TRBJ2-1; TCRdb returns TRBD2, unconfirmable since there is no DNA. CDR3 length: 17 residues. CDR1 and CDR2 from the germline V gene are MNHNS and SASEGT. CDR3 in amino acids: CASRGHSRRSSYNEQFF.

This chain's CDR3 is CASSSPGQGNTGELFF. The chain has TRBV5-4 and TRBJ2-2; without DNA, the TCRdb call of TRBD1 cannot be checked. The CDR3 extends over 16 amino acids. In germline, CDR1 is SGHNT, CDR2 YYREEE (reference sequence). Supplemented by reference TRBV5-4 and TRBJ2-2, the full variable domain reads ETGVTQSPTHLIKTRGQQVTLRCSSQSGHNTVSWYQQALGQGPQFIFQYYREEENGRGNFPPRFSGLQFPNYSSELNVNALELDDSALYLCASSSPGQGNTGELFFGEGSRLTVL.